This TCR beta chain came from a study of blood T cell repertoires in COVID-19. Turning to the study itself: Sites in the United States, Italy and Spain provided acute and convalescent COVID-19 samples. PBMCs, B-cell-depleted T cells, or T cells were the source of the cDNA or gDNA that made up the material.

Original processing methods: Reference gene primer amplification gave nucleated cell count estimates. This table comes from immunoSEQ multiplex PCR, and its TCRdb copy is limited to in-frame clones, with some not included. V, J and clone size derive from that table, while D and trimming were established from the DNA sequence. The sample records about 61,000 clones, approximately 79% being singletons. This clone was counted a few times. Between the trimmed V and J ends, which lost 2 bases and 4 bases, there was a span of 8 bases. The CDR3 consists of 13 residues. Germline CDR1 and CDR2: SGHTA and FQGNSA.

The receptor comes from an older woman with acute or convalescent COVID-19. The chain links TRBV7-2 to TRBJ1-2; D is ambiguous. The material sequenced was peripheral blood. The CDR3, as DNA: TGTGCCAGCAGCTTACGGCGGCGCTATGGCTACACCTTC. Protein: CASSLRRRYGYTF.